Following are 5 T cell receptor beta chains from one sample sequenced in a study of technical replicates of blood from a few donors (TCRdb year 2017). Library prep was done by the immunoSEQ multiplex PCR assay. TCRdb holds this immuneACCESS table with in-frame rearrangements only. Some clones are missing; in checked studies, unresolved V genes explain under half, and the rest has no known cause. The sample data list 95,000 to 100,000 clones, and approximately 96% of these were observed just once. The leading ten clones occupy 0.2% to 0.25% of the sample. The sample taken for sequencing was T cells isolated from PBMCs. These receptors were obtained from a human donor in good health.

This clone was recorded once. The V gene is TRBV27, the J gene TRBJ2-3; 7 bases are a match to TRBD2. V lost 6 bases to trimming and J lost 4 bases; unmatched junction nucleotides: 7. Germline loops: CDR1 MNHEY, CDR2 SMNVEV (reference sequence). This CDR3 comprises 14 residues. In nucleotides, the CDR3 is TGTGCCAGCAGCCTGGCGGGAGTTTCAGATACGCAGTATTTT. This gives the protein CASSLAGVSDTQYF.

The CDR3 region has the DNA TGTGCCACCAGTTACCGGGCGGGAGGTGGTACAGATACGCAGTATTTT. Protein product: CATSYRAGGGTDTQYF. J is TRBJ2-3 and V is TRBV15, with 8 bases lining up with TRBD2. J gave up 3 bases and V 6 bases, and 11 bases lay outside the gene matches. Germline CDR1 LNHNV, CDR2 YYDKDF (reference sequence). The CDR3 covers 16 residues.

The CDR3 nucleotides are TGCGCCAGCAGCTTGGGGTCCAGTCCCCGCACAGATACGCAGTATTTT. Protein product: CASSLGSSPRTDTQYF. J is TRBJ2-3 and V is TRBV5-1, with unresolved D. The CDR3 runs to 16 residues. Trimming left V 0 bases short and J 1 base short, with 12 bases between. Looked up from germline, CDR1 is SGHRS and CDR2 is YFSETQ.

The chain links TRBV19 to TRBJ1-3, with no clear D. CDR1 is LNHDA and CDR2 is SQIVND in the germline V gene (reference sequence). There are 14 residues in the CDR3. V lost 2 bases, J lost 1 base, and 6 bases lay in between. The CDR3 protein is CASSITGSGNTIYF. In DNA form, the CDR3 reads TGTGCCAGTAGTATAACCGGGTCTGGAAACACCATATATTTT.

V is TRBV11-3 and J is TRBJ2-1, with 8 bases matching TRBD1. The ends lost 5 bases at V and 0 bases at J; junction bases unmatched: 9. CDR3 length: 17 residues. Germline V gives CDR1 SGHNT, CDR2 YENEEA. The CDR3 coding sequence is TGTGCCAGCAGCCAGGGGACAGGACTGAGCTCCTACAATGAGCAGTTCTTC. As protein: CASSQGTGLSSYNEQFF.